This T cell receptor (beta chain) originates from a study of shared clonotypes between healthy human individuals (dated by TCRdb to between 2020 and 2021). Study-level background: A few men and two women, aged 18 to 49 years, made up the cohort. Leukapheresis yielded between about 0.94 and 10 billion PBMCs per donor. To increase sequencing depth and limit assay-specific biases, TCR repertoire library preparation and sequencing were carried out by different laboratories using diverse techniques. To estimate repertoire size and how much clonotypes are shared between individuals, the study performed deep sequencing of blood TCR repertoires from a handful of healthy adults. Per donor, three plates each were used for CD4 naive and CD4 memory, two for CD8 naive, and one for CD8 memory.

TCR CDR3 regions were amplified from genomic DNA by multiplex PCR using the deep immunoSEQ assay. Extracted genomic DNA from each cell subset was distributed evenly across all wells of several immunoSEQ 96-well plates, and each plate was treated as a replicate. Each replicate PCR for sorted subsets received 150 to 250 ng genomic DNA, equal to around 32,000 T cell genomes. Purified libraries were measured with a Qubit 3.0 fluorometer, size-checked on a Bioanalyzer 2100, and measured again with the KAPA Library Quantification kit. Each immunoSEQ 96-well plate was sequenced on its own single-read 150-cycle Illumina NextSeq 550 flow cell. The paper's data handling went like this. Because the immunoSEQ output included only junctional sequences and no quality scores, the filtering could not be the same as the filtering used for full-length reads. Sequences were annotated with PyIR, a Python wrapper for IgBLAST v1.9, and V/J genes and CDR3 were assigned using IMGT germline references. Reads were removed for weak V/J assignments (E-value above 1e-6), missing CDR3, stop codons, out-of-frame junctions, or ambiguous translated residues. V3J clonotypes were defined as sequences sharing an identical inferred V gene, J gene, and CDR3 amino acid sequence. Percentage overlap between repertoires was computed as shared unique clonotypes divided by the size of the smaller repertoire. Richness of each repertoire was evaluated using RTK rarefaction, the Chao1 estimator, and Recon v2.1 estimates of unobserved clonotypes. Generation probabilities were computed with OLGA for all TCRbeta clonotypes obtained by the gDNA method from several donors. Imported from immuneACCESS, the table was reduced by TCRdb to in-frame sequences with V and J called. These copies leave out some clones; in studies compared against another copy, an unresolved V gene accounts for under half, and the cause of the remainder is not known. V, J and clone size reflect that table, while D and trimming were determined from the DNA. For this sample the table gives under 1 million clones, of which 80% to 95% were detected only once. Clones ranked in the top ten supply more than 20% of the sample.

CD8 naive samples consisted of CD45RO-negative cells that were positively selected for CCR7, yielding a CD45RA+CCR7+ population without TemRA cells. Healthy HIV-negative adults with no recently reported acute infections or vaccinations were included as donors. Only Caucasian adults living in Nashville, Tennessee, USA were represented among the donors. Blood was obtained by leukapheresis, after which PBMCs were separated by Ficoll-Histopaque density gradient centrifugation and cryopreserved in liquid nitrogen vapor phase. Analytical flow cytometry was used to check the purity and quantity of each magnetically sorted T cell population. Genomic DNA was isolated from every sorted fraction and measured by UV absorbance on a Nanodrop 2000c. Spanning cysteine to phenylalanine, the CDR3 consists of 16 amino acids. Only the CDR3 DNA stays, 48 bases, in frame from base 1. Reading the germline V gene (reference sequence) gives CDR1 PRHDT and CDR2 FYEKMQ. For this chain, trimming is 2 bases at the V end and 1 base at the J end, and the number of junction bases without a gene match is 7.

A note on this clone: The antigen this receptor binds is unknown. Base qualities were left out, and no much larger clone turns up one base away.

What the authors observed across the whole study: Pairwise subsampling led to the expectation that sequencing depth would affect the degree of clonotype sharing among donors. Sampling was limited to blood, and TCR repertoires in tissue likely differ from TCR repertoires in blood. Estimated clonotype richness was generally larger for naive than for memory subsets. Because the study included only a small number of donors, the genetic and exposure-history diversity represented was limited. Rarefaction of sorted-subset datasets indicated incomplete sequencing despite the large sequencing depth. Sharing across four donors was observed for approximately 5% of naive CD4, over 3% of naive CD8, 2% to 2.5% of memory CD4, and over 0.3% of memory CD8 clonotypes. Clonotypes shared by all four sorted-subset donors showed higher generation probabilities than non-shared clonotypes.

The sequence links TRBV13 to TRBJ2-5; 7 bases in between match TRBD2. Sequenced: naive CD8+ T cells sorted from blood. This sample's cell subset or site label indicates: CD45RA+CCR7+. This receptor was taken from a man aged 25 to 45 in good health. The bases read TGTGCCAGCAGCTTACGAGGAGCGGGAACCCAAGAGACCCAGTACTTC. Translated, this is CASSLRGAGTQETQYF.